The sequence of this TCR beta chain was determined in a study of blood T cell repertoires in COVID-19. Study-level information: Acute-phase and convalescent COVID-19 samples originated in the United States, Italy and Spain. In each case, the material was cDNA or gDNA derived from T cells, B-cell-depleted T cells, or PBMCs.

In the original analysis: Amplification with reference gene primers provided the estimates of nucleated cell counts. Some clones are missing from TCRdb's copy, which holds only in-frame ones; the method was immunoSEQ multiplex PCR. The V and J calls and clone size come from that table; D and trimming were worked out from the DNA. The data hold tens of thousands of clones, with around 82% observed a single time. Looked up from germline, CDR1 is SGHKS and CDR2 is YYEKEE (reference sequence). V dropped 4 bases and J dropped 3; count of bases not matched to a gene: 2. This CDR3 region has 13 residues. This sequence was found in a human donor in a cohort sampled during active COVID-19. The chain couples TRBV5-5 to TRBJ1-2; 8 bases match TRBD1. The sample was peripheral blood. CDR3 loop: CASSQTGDYGYTF. CDR3 in DNA: TGTGCCAGCAGCCAGACAGGGGACTATGGCTACACCTTC.